This T cell receptor (beta chain) was recorded in a study of tumor-infiltrating lymphocytes in primary liver carcinoma. Background on the study: Between 4.2 and 10 cm across, the tumors were all of stage T1-T3 N0M0.

Germline DNA was also extracted, with blood RNA taken from unsorted whole blood. In advance of surgery, around 4 milliliters of peripheral blood were collected. TCR beta cDNA came from roughly 550 ng total RNA, primed with a constant-region primer. What produced the TCR beta libraries was three nested multiplex PCR rounds using slightly modified ARM-PCR. Each of the first two PCR rounds ran nine to ten cycles with TRBV1-TRBV30 forward and C-beta reverse primers. A single record per CDR3 protein comes from TCRdb applying MiXCR to the multiplex PCR reads. The data show roughly 330,000 distinct CDR3 sequences, roughly two thirds seen once. Study-level results: Samples were bulk unsorted, so CD4+ and CD8+ repertoires were not compared.

For this clonotype: Its antigen is still unknown. With a much larger clone just one base away, this may be a read error.

CDR1 is ENHRY, CDR2 SYGVKD, per germline. The CDR3 is 12 amino acids. Sample: peripheral blood. The TCR sequence derives from a man in his forties with primary liver carcinoma and hepatitis B virus infection. The rearrangement joins TRBV10-3 to TRBJ2-2, with D perhaps matching TRBD2 (6 bases). The DNA for the CDR3 is TGTGCCTCCCGGGGGAACATCGGGGAGCTGTTTTTT. Protein product: CASRGNIGELFF.